This TCR beta chain was found in a study of T cells in Graves' hyperthyroidism and ophthalmopathy. In the study overall: Peripheral blood collection took place at initial diagnosis, before any treatment. Regarding the study as a whole: Ophthalmopathy was model-predicted a median about 7.1 months pre-onset. Appearing also in blood were most of the thyroid clonotypes expanded above 0.001.

Authors of the study amplified TCR beta CDR3 regions from RNA transcripts. The primer set for the first-round RT-PCR of the TCR CDR3 was HTBI. TCRdb independently ran MiXCR on the multiplex PCR reads; one entry per CDR3 protein. The sample yields 300,000 to 450,000 distinct CDR3 sequences, roughly 12% seen once. Per germline, CDR1 SNHLY and CDR2 FYNNEI. CDR3 size: 13 residues. The V and J ends lost 7 bases and 6 bases, in that order; junction bases with no gene match: 7. This clonotype was detected ten times or more. Its cognate antigen is unknown. The specimen was blood. This chain connects TRBV2 to TRBJ2-7; TRBD1 matches 9 bases. The receptor was derived from a man aged 25 to 40 with Graves' hyperthyroidism that later progressed to Graves' ophthalmopathy. Here the CDR3 reads CASTGTGWSEQYF. Written as DNA, the CDR3 is TGTGCCAGCACCGGGACAGGGTGGAGCGAGCAGTACTTC.